The 9 T cell receptor beta chains below all came from one sample that was sequenced in a study of T-cell memory formation after mild COVID-19 (dated by TCRdb to about 2021). Libraries came from 5' RACE. The sequencing machine was an Illumina NovaSeq 6000. Through fastp at Q25 and MiXCR, TCRdb rebuilt clones from the public reads, retaining in-frame beta chains. Records with the same CDR3 protein are collapsed into one entry carrying the most frequent genes and DNA. Here the sample has 110,000 or so distinct CDR3 sequences; 20% to 25% occur a single time. Of the sample, roughly 37% falls within the top ten clones. Sequencing was carried out using PBMCs or a T cell subset sorted from them (not recorded which). The receptors were gathered from a man aged 18 to 29 who had mild COVID-19 (a few samples of this study predate the infection). The sample titles of this study are shuffled in the database, so cell type and time point are left out; the donor was told from shared clones.

This clonotype turned up a few times. V and J are TRBV29-1 and TRBJ2-4; TRBD1 matches 8 bases. This CDR3 comprises 14 residues. In germline, CDR1 is SQVTM, CDR2 ANQGSEA. Trimming took 3 bases from V and 0 from J; bases not matched to a gene: 1. The CDR3 DNA sequence: TGCAGCGTTGAGGGGACAGGAGCCAAAAACATTCAGTACTTC. It translates to CSVEGTGAKNIQYF.

The J gene is TRBJ2-7, the V gene TRBV24-1; D could derive from TRBD1 or TRBD2 (6 bases each). Germline V gives CDR1 KGHDR, CDR2 SFDVKD. The CDR3 is 14 residues long. Trimming removed 6 bases at V and 6 bases at J, with 17 bases between. The CDR3 DNA is TGTGCCACCAGTTCCATGGGGGGCCTGCGCGAGCAGTACTTC. Translated, it gives CATSSMGGLREQYF.

This clonotype came up a few times. The gene calls are TRBV11-3 and TRBJ2-5; 12 bases agree with TRBD1. The germline gives CDR1 SGHNT, CDR2 YENEEA. With V trimmed by 4 bases and J by 4 bases, 7 bases remained unmatched. The CDR3 consists of 16 residues. In DNA form, the CDR3 reads TGTGCCAGCAGCTCCGGGACAGGGGGCTCAGGAGAGACCCAGTACTTC. Its protein is CASSSGTGGSGETQYF.

The chain employs TRBV4-1 and TRBJ2-5; possible D gene TRBD1, 6 bases. The CDR3 is 15 residues long. Trimming cost V 3 bases and J 1 base, with 12 bases left between them. Germline V gene lookup returns CDR1 MGHRA and CDR2 YSYEKL. The CDR3: CASSHPATGQETQYF. CDR3 bases: TGCGCCAGCAGCCACCCCGCGACAGGCCAAGAGACCCAGTACTTC.

The table lists this clonotype with many counts. V and J are TRBV7-8 and TRBJ2-2; no definite D call. The V gene lost 1 base and the J gene lost 0 bases, with 6 bases spanning the gap. The V gene's germline CDR1 is SGHVS and CDR2 FQNEAQ. The CDR3 consists of 15 residues. This CDR3 is CASSLVLPNTGELFF. As DNA, the CDR3 is TGTGCCAGCAGCTTAGTACTGCCGAACACCGGGGAGCTGTTTTTT.

A few counts support this clonotype. The chain combines TRBV7-9 with TRBJ2-7, with 7 positions matching TRBD1. The CDR3 is 14 residues long. Germline lookup yields CDR1 SEHNR and CDR2 FQNEAQ (reference sequence). The trim removed 4 bases at V and 3 bases at J, leaving 6 bases unmatched. The DNA of the CDR3 is TGTGCCAGCAGCTCAGGACAGGTCGGCTACGAGCAGTACTTC. Translating gives CASSSGQVGYEQYF.

This clonotype was found a few times. The rearrangement uses TRBV27 and TRBJ1-2; no clear D gene. Trimming cost V 3 bases and J 3 bases, with 8 bases left between them. The CDR3 spans 13 residues. CDR1 is MNHEY, CDR2 SMNVEV, per germline (reference sequence). In DNA, the CDR3 is TGTGCCAGCAGTTTGAACAGCCACTATGGCTACACCTTC. Residues: CASSLNSHYGYTF.

The chain recombines TRBV7-9 with TRBJ1-2, with D tentatively TRBD1 (6 bases). There are 15 residues in the CDR3. V lost 4 bases to trimming and J lost 0 bases, with 12 bases between them. Germline CDR1 and CDR2: SEHNR and FQNEAQ (reference sequence). CDR3 sequence reads: CASSSGETANYGYTF. As DNA, the CDR3 is TGTGCCAGCAGCTCAGGGGAAACGGCTAACTATGGCTACACCTTC.

This clonotype has at least ten counts. The genes are TRBV4-2 and TRBJ2-7, with D uncertain. CDR3 length: 15 amino acids. Per germline, CDR1 LGHNA and CDR2 YNFKEQ. Trimming took off 0 bases at V and 0 bases at J, with 9 bases between the two ends. Here the CDR3 reads CASSQELAASYEQYV. The CDR3 nucleotides read TGTGCCAGCAGCCAAGAGTTAGCAGCCTCCTACGAGCAGTACGTC.